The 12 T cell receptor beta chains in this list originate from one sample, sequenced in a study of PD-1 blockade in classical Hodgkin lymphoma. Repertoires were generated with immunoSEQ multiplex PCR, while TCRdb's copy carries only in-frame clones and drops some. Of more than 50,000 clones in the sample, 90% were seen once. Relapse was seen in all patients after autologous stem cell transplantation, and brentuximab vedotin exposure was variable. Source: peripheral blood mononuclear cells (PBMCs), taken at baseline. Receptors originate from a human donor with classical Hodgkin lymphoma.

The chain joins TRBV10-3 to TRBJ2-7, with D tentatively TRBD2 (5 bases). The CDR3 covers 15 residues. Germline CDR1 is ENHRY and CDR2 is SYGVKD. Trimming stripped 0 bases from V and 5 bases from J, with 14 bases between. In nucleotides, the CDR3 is TGTGCCATCAGTGAGTCGAGGGCCTCGCCACACGAGCAGTACTTC. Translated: CAISESRASPHEQYF.

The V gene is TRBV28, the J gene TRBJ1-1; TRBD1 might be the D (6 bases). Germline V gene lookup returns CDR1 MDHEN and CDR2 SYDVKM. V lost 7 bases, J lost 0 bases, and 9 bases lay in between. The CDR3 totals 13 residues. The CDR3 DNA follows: TGTGCCAGCACGGGACAAGTGAACACTGAAGCTTTCTTT. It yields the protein CASTGQVNTEAFF. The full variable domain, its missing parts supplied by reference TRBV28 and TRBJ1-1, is DVKVTQSSRYLVKRTGEKVFLECVQDMDHENMFWYRQDPGLGLRLIYFSYDVKMKEKGDIPEGYSVSREKKERFSLILESASTNQTSMYLCASTGQVNTEAFFGQGTRLTVV.

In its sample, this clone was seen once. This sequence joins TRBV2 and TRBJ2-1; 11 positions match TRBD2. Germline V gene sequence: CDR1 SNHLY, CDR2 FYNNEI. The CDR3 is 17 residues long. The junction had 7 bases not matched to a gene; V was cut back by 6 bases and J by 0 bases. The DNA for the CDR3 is TGTGCCAGCAGGACTAGCGGGGAACTAAGCTCCTACAATGAGCAGTTCTTC. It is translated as CASRTSGELSSYNEQFF.

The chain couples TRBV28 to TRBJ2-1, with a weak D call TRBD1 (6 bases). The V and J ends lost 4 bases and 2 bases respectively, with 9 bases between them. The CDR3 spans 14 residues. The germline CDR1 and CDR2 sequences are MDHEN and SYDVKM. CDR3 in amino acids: CASSSTGPYNEQFF. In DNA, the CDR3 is TGTGCCAGCAGTTCGACAGGCCCCTACAATGAGCAGTTCTTC.

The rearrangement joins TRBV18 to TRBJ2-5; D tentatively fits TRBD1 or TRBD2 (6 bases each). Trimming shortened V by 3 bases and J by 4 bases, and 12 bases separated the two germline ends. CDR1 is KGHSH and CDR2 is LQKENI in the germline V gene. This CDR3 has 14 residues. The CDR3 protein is CASSPRGGTETQYF. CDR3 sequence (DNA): TGTGCCAGCTCACCCAGGGGAGGCACAGAGACCCAGTACTTC.

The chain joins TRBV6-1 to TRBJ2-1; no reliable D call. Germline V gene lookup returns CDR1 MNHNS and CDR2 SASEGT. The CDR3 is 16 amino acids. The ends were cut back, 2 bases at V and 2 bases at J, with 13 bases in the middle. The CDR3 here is CASSEPIANTYNEQFF. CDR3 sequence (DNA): TGTGCCAGCAGTGAACCGATAGCAAATACCTACAATGAGCAGTTCTTC.

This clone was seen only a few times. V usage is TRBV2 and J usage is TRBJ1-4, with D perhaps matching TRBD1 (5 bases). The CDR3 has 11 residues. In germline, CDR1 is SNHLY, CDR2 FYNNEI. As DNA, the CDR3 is TGTGCTGGGGGACCTAGGGAAAAACTGTTTTTT. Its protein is CAGGPREKLFF.

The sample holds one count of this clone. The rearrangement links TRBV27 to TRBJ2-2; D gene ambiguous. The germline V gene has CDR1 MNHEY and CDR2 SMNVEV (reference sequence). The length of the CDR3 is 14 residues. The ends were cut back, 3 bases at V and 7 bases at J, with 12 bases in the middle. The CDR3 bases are TGTGCCAGCAGTTTCGGACCGGTGGGCGGGGAGCTGTTTTTT. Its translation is CASSFGPVGGELFF.

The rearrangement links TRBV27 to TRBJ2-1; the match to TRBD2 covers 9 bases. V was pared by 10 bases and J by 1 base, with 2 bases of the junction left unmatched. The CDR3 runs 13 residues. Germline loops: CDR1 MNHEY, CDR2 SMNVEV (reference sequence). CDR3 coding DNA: TGTGCCACCGGACTAGCGTCCTACAATGAGCAGTTCTTC. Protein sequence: CATGLASYNEQFF.

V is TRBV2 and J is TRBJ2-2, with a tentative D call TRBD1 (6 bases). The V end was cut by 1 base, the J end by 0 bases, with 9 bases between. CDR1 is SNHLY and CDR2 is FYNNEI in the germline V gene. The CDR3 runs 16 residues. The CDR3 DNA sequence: TGTGCCAGCAGTGAAGGGCGGACAGCGAACACCGGGGAGCTGTTTTTT. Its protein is CASSEGRTANTGELFF. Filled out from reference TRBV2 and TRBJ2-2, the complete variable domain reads EPEVTQTPSHQVTQMGQEVILRCVPISNHLYFYWYRQILGQKVEFLVSFYNNEISEKSEIFDDQFSVERPDGSNFTLKIRSTKLEDSAMYFCASSEGRTANTGELFFGEGSRLTVL.

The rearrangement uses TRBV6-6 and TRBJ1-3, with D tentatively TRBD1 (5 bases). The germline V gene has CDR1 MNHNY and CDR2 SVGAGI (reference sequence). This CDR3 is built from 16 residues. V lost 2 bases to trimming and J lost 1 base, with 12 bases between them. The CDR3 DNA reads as TGTGCCAGCAGTTACGGGCAGGGTGGGTCTGGAAACACCATATATTTT. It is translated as CASSYGQGGSGNTIYF.

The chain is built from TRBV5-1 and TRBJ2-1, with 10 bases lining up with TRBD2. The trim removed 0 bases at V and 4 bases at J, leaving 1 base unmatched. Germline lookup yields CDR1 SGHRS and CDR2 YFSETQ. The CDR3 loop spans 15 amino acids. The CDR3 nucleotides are TGCGCCAGCAGCTTGGGACTAGCGGGTTACAATGAGCAGTTCTTC. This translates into CASSLGLAGYNEQFF.